These T cell receptor beta chains were read from a single sample in a study of cytomegalovirus exposure and HLA in healthy donors. Some clones are missing from TCRdb's copy, which holds only in-frame ones; the method was immunoSEQ multiplex PCR. The data contain fewer than 130,000 clones, about 79% of them singletons. Source material: PBMCs. These TCRs come from a man aged 45-65 years in good health and CMV-seropositive. The CDR3 runs from the conserved cysteine through the conserved F or W. Each record gives: clone size, D gene, V gene, J gene, CDR3 DNA, CDR3 protein. D genes are given only for firm matches. Clone size is stated in some rows and not others, as once, few, many or a class when expanded.

NA	TRBD1	TRBV5-3	TRBJ2-7	TGTGCCAGAAGCTCCTCTAGGGGGCTACGGTGTCCGAGGCAGTACTTC	CARSSSRGLRCPRQYF
NA	NA	TRBV5-1	TRBJ1-6	TGCGCCAGTCGCCTTACAGGAGACAATTCACCCCTCCACTTT	CASRLTGDNSPLHF
NA	NA	TRBV5-6	TRBJ1-2	TGTGCCAGCAGCCCAAGCCCAACTCCGCTGAACTATGGCTACACCTTC	CASSPSPTPLNYGYTF
NA	TRBD2	TRBV5-1	TRBJ2-4	TGCGCCAGCAGCTTGAAAGCGGGGCTAGCCAAAAACATTCAGTACTTC	CASSLKAGLAKNIQYF
once	NA	TRBV7-8	TRBJ1-1	TGTGCCAGCAGCCCCCCGGACAGAGAAGCTTTCTTT	CASSPPDREAFF
once	NA	TRBV4-1	TRBJ1-2	TGCGCCAGCAGCCAAGTATCCGTCCCCTATGATGGCTACACCTTC	CASSQVSVPYDGYTF
NA	TRBD2	TRBV5-4	TRBJ2-5	TGTGCCAGCAGCACTGGGACTAGCGGGCAAGAGACCCAGTACTTC	CASSTGTSGQETQYF
NA	NA	TRBV4-2	TRBJ1-5	TGTGCCAGCAGCCAAGATGACACAGACAGCAATCAGCCCCAGCATTTT	CASSQDDTDSNQPQHF
once	NA	TRBV4-1	TRBJ1-2	TGCGCCAGCAGCCAACAACCACAGAATAACTATGGCTACACCTTC	CASSQQPQNNYGYTF
NA	NA	TRBV11-2	TRBJ2-6	TGTGCCACCGTCCTGAGCTCTGGGGCCAACGTCCTGACTTTC	CATVLSSGANVLTF
NA	NA	TRBV27	TRBJ2-7	TGTGCCAGCAGTTCCAACACTAGGAGCTCCTACGAGCAGTACTTC	CASSSNTRSSYEQYF
few	NA	TRBV5-1	TRBJ1-2	TGCGCCAGCAGCCCAGACAGTGACTATGGCTACACCTTC	CASSPDSDYGYTF
NA	NA	TRBV5-5	TRBJ2-3	TGTGCCAGCAGCTCTCCCAGGAAGGGCGGGGGCTCCAGCACAGATACGCAGTATTTT	CASSSPRKGGGSSTDTQYF
NA	TRBD2	TRBV15	TRBJ2-5	TGTGCCACCAGCAGAGAATCACAGCGGGGGCCCCGGGTGGAGACCCAGTACTTC	CATSRESQRGPRVETQYF
NA	NA	TRBV30	TRBJ2-6	TGTGCCTGGAGTGTAAGGGGCACTGGGGCCAACGTCCTGACTTTC	CAWSVRGTGANVLTF
NA	NA	TRBV11-2	TRBJ2-7	TGTGCCAGCAGCTTTACCAGGGGATCTGACGAGCAGTACTTC	CASSFTRGSDEQYF
once	NA	TRBV4-2	TRBJ1-4	TGTGCCAGCAGCCAAGACGCAGGGAGGGCTAATGAAAAACTGTTTTTT	CASSQDAGRANEKLFF
NA	TRBD1	TRBV28	TRBJ1-2	TGTGCCAGCAGACCTTCCCGTGGGACAGGGGATGGCTACACCTTC	CASRPSRGTGDGYTF
NA	NA	TRBV5-4	TRBJ2-2	TGTGCCAGCAGCCTGCGGACGGGAACCGGGGAGCTGTTTTTT	CASSLRTGTGELFF
few	NA	TRBV30	TRBJ1-1	TGTGCCTGGAGTGTAGGCAGGGTGGGTGAAGCTTTCTTT	CAWSVGRVGEAFF
NA	TRBD1	TRBV2	TRBJ1-2	TGTGCCAGCAGTCCCGGGACAGAAAATGGCTACACCTTC	CASSPGTENGYTF
NA	NA	TRBV28	TRBJ2-5	TGTGCCAGCAGTTTTTATGTAGGAGGATACCAAGAGACCCAGTACTTC	CASSFYVGGYQETQYF
NA	TRBD1	TRBV6-5	TRBJ2-1	TGTGCCAGCAGTCGGACAGGAAATGAGCAGTTCTTC	CASSRTGNEQFF
NA	TRBD1	TRBV11-2	TRBJ2-7	TGTGCCAGCAGCTCTATCCGGGACAGGGCCTACGAGCAGTACTTC	CASSSIRDRAYEQYF
NA	NA	TRBV5-1	TRBJ1-1	TGCGCCAGCAGCTTGGCCCAGATGAACACTGAAGCTTTCTTT	CASSLAQMNTEAFF
many	NA	TRBV19	TRBJ2-3	TGTGCCAGTAGTATACAGGGTCGAACAGATACGCAGTATTTT	CASSIQGRTDTQYF
NA	NA	TRBV30	TRBJ2-7	TGTGCCTGGGCCCCGCTAATCGTCTTATACTACGAGCAGTACTTC	CAWAPLIVLYYEQYF
NA	NA	TRBV6-5	TRBJ2-1	TGTGCCAGCAGCTTAGACTACCCGTCCTACAATGAGCAGTTCTTC	CASSLDYPSYNEQFF
NA	TRBD2	TRBV4-2	TRBJ2-5	TGTGCCAGCAGCCAAGAACTAGCGGGGGGGCGAAGGCAAGAGACCCAGTACTTC	CASSQELAGGRRQETQYF
NA	NA	TRBV1	TRBJ2-3	TGCACCCTGCCGGGGGGCAGGGGCCCCTTTAGCACAGATACGCAGTATTTT	CTLPGGRGPFSTDTQYF
NA	NA	TRBV4-1	TRBJ1-1	TGCGCCAGCAGCCAAGACCCCCAGGGGCGGGGGACTGAAGCTTTCTTT	CASSQDPQGRGTEAFF
NA	NA	TRBV28	TRBJ1-1	TGTGCCAGCAACCCTATAGGGAGGGGAACTGAAGCTTTCTTT	CASNPIGRGTEAFF
NA	NA	TRBV5-6	TRBJ2-5	TGTGCCAGCAGCTTGTGGGCATTGGAAGAGACCCAGTACTTC	CASSLWALEETQYF
NA	NA	TRBV30	TRBJ1-5	TGTGCCTGGAACGTAGGGGGACATCAGCCCCAGCATTTT	CAWNVGGHQPQHF
NA	NA	TRBV7-9	TRBJ1-3	TGTGCCAGCAGCTCGACAGTTATTGAGATAACTGGAAACACCATATATTTT	CASSSTVIEITGNTIYF
NA	TRBD2	TRBV11-2	TRBJ2-2	TGTGCCAGCAGCTACACTAGCGGGTCGAACACCGGGGAGCTGTTTTTT	CASSYTSGSNTGELFF
few	TRBD2	TRBV19	TRBJ2-2	TGTGCCAGTAGTGAAGGGACTAGCGGGGGGAACACCGGGGAGCTGTTTTTT	CASSEGTSGGNTGELFF
NA	NA	TRBV4-1	TRBJ2-3	TGCGCCAGCAGCCAAGATACTAGTCGGGGGACAGATACGCAGTATTTT	CASSQDTSRGTDTQYF
NA	TRBD2	TRBV19	TRBJ2-1	TGTGCCAGTAGCATGACTAGCGGGGTGACCTACAATGAGCAGTTCTTC	CASSMTSGVTYNEQFF
few	TRBD1	TRBV6-5	TRBJ2-7	TGTGCCAGCAGTTACGGGACAGGGGACGCCTACGAGCAGTACTTC	CASSYGTGDAYEQYF
NA	NA	TRBV7-6	TRBJ2-2	TGTGTCATCACCAGGGATAGCGGGGAGCTGTTTTTT	CVITRDSGELFF
NA	TRBD2	TRBV7-8	TRBJ2-3	TGTGCCAGCAGCTTAATAGCGGGGGGAAGGTCCGATACGCAGTATTTT	CASSLIAGGRSDTQYF
NA	TRBD1	TRBV28	TRBJ2-5	TGTGCCAGCAGAGGACAGGGGGCAGGGAATCAAGAGACCCAGTACTTC	CASRGQGAGNQETQYF
NA	NA	TRBV10-1	TRBJ2-1	TGCGCCAGCAGTGATGGGCGCTCCTACAATGAGCAGTTCTTC	CASSDGRSYNEQFF
NA	NA	TRBV5-1	TRBJ1-2	TGCGCCAGCAGCTTGTCGCGGACAGACTCCGGCTACACCTTC	CASSLSRTDSGYTF
NA	NA	TRBV2	TRBJ2-7	TGTGCCAGCAGTGTCGCCGGGACCTACGAGCAGTACTTC	CASSVAGTYEQYF
NA	TRBD2	TRBV5-4	TRBJ2-5	TGTGCCAGCAGCCAGAAGACTAGCGGGGAGACCCAGTACTTC	CASSQKTSGETQYF
NA	NA	TRBV5-1	TRBJ2-3	TGCGCCAGCAGGGAGGGGTGGGATACGCAGTATTTT	CASREGWDTQYF
few	NA	TRBV1	TRBJ1-5	TGCACCAGCAGCCATTCCACCCAGGGGTTCAACAATCAGCCCCAGCATTTT	CTSSHSTQGFNNQPQHF
NA	TRBD1	TRBV7-8	TRBJ1-2	TGTGCCAGCAGCTTTAATCCAGGGGGCAACTATGGCTACACCTTC	CASSFNPGGNYGYTF
few	NA	TRBV15	TRBJ1-3	TGTGCCACCAGCAGAGATGGTGCAGGGGGAAACACCATATATTTT	CATSRDGAGGNTIYF
NA	TRBD1	TRBV19	TRBJ2-5	TGTGCCAGTAGCTACAGGGGGGCCAACCTAGAGACCCAGTACTTC	CASSYRGANLETQYF
once	TRBD2	TRBV2	TRBJ2-3	TGTGCCAGCAGACCCCCGGGACTAGCGGGAGGGGCAGATACGCAGTATTTT	CASRPPGLAGGADTQYF